There are a few counts of the clone carrying this T cell receptor beta chain. This entry belongs to a study of blood T cell repertoires in COVID-19. The wider study: Researchers got acute and convalescent COVID-19 samples from the United States, Italy and Spain. From T cells, B-cell-depleted T cells, or PBMCs came the material, which was cDNA or gDNA.

Under the authors' procedure: Counts of nucleated cells, estimated from reference gene primer amplification, were obtained. Some clones are missing from TCRdb's copy, which holds only in-frame ones; the method was immunoSEQ multiplex PCR. V and J calls and clone size are as listed in that table; D and trimming were resolved from the DNA. The sample shows hundreds of thousands of clones, 85% of them seen only once. The CDR3 totals 15 residues. CDR1 KGHDR and CDR2 SFDVKD come from the germline V gene. Losses at the gene ends were 3 bases for V and 5 bases for J; bases not matched to a gene: 5. The chain couples TRBV24-1 to TRBJ2-3; 9 bases agree with TRBD2. The receptor's source is a woman between 18 and 29 years old with acute or convalescent COVID-19. The specimen was peripheral blood. As DNA, the CDR3 is TGTGCCACCAGTGATGGCGGTAGCGGGGGAGATACGCAGTATTTT. Encoded protein: CATSDGGSGGDTQYF.